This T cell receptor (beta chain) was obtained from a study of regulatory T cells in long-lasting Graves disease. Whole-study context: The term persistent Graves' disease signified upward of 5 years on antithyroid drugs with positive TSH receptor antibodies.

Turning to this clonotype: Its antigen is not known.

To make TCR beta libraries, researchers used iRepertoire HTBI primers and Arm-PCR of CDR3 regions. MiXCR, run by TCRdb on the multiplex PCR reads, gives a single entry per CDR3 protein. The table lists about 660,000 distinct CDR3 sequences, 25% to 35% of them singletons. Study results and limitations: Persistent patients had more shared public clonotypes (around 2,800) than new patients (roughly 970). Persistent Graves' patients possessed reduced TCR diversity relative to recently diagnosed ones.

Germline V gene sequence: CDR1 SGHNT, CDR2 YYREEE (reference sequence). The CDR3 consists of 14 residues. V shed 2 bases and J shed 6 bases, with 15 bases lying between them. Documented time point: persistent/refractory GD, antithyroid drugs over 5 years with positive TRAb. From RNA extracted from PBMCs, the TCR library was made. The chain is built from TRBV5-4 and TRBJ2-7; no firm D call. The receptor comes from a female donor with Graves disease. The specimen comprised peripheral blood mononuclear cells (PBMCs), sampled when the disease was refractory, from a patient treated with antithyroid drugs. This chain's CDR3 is CASSFLAPTVEQYF. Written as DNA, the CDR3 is TGTGCCAGCAGCTTCTTGGCCCCAACGGTCGAGCAGTACTTC.